This TCR beta chain appears in the sequencing data of a study of blood T cells in healthy people across ages. A minimum of 6 micrograms of total RNA was extracted per sample. The CDR3 contains 14 residues. Trimming cost V 4 bases and J 2 bases, with 11 bases left between them. Germline CDR1 reads SGHDN; CDR2 reads FVKESK. Primed by a sample-barcoded 5' primer and a J-beta primer mix, a second PCR proceeded for 7 to 11 cycles. TCRdb used MiXCR to reprocess the 5' RACE reads, holding one entry per CDR3 protein. The repertoire holds approximately 1,100,000 distinct CDR3 sequences, with 45% as singletons. Only a few counts were recorded for this clonotype.

The TCR originated in a woman aged 55-75 years in good health. The chain carries TRBV14 and TRBJ2-5, with a tentative D call TRBD1 (6 bases). Material for sequencing was blood. The CDR3 nucleotides are TGTGCCAGCAGCCCTGTGACAGGACAAGAGACCCAGTACTTC. Its translation: CASSPVTGQETQYF.